This TCR beta chain was recorded in a study of shared clonotypes between healthy human individuals. Study context: The study used three CD4 naive, three CD4 memory, two CD8 naive and one CD8 memory plate per donor. Study outcomes and limitations: Rarefaction demonstrated incomplete sorted-subset sequencing despite large depth.

In the case of this clone: Its antigen remains unidentified. This specimen includes other DNA sequences encoding the same CDR3.

The split of CD4+ cells yielded CD45RA+ naive and CD45RA-negative memory subsets. The assay was immunoSEQ multiplex PCR, and TCRdb's table has in-frame clones only and misses some. The table shows some 2,500,000 clones, with 85% to 95% occurring only once. Sequencing was carried out using naive CD4+ T cells from PBMCs. The subset here: CD45RA+ positively selected. The TCR originated in a man aged 18 to 30 in good health. Some clones in this sample may be carry-over from other donors' samples.

CDR3 DNA: TGCGCCAGCAGCTTGGGTCGACTAGCAGATACGCAGTATTTT. The encoded protein is CASSLGRLADTQYF. The chain joins TRBV5-1 to TRBJ2-3, with a possible D match to TRBD2 (6 bases). Germline CDR1 is SGHRS and CDR2 is YFSETQ. CDR3 length: 14 residues. V was trimmed by 0 bases and J by 4 bases, leaving 9 bases between them.